The present T cell receptor (beta chain) was sequenced within a study of shared clonotypes between healthy human individuals. General observations from the study: Since donors were few, the genetic and exposure-history diversity represented was limited. Clonotype sharing across donors was expected to vary with sequencing depth.

The authors' processing: ImmunoSEQ junction-only sequences lacked quality scores, so their filtering differed. The method was immunoSEQ multiplex PCR; TCRdb's version includes in-frame clones alone and lacks a portion of them. That table furnishes V, J and clone size, whereas the DNA furnished D and trimming. This sample has 600,000 to 750,000 clones, with less than 95% found just once. The CDR3 totals 16 residues. CDR1 is PRHDT and CDR2 is FYEKMQ in the germline V gene (reference sequence). Unmatched junction bases numbered 14, after V lost 5 bases and J lost 5 bases. CD8 memory fractions consisted of CD45RO+ and CCR7-negative CD45RA+ TemRA cells together. Note on this clone: Its specificity is not known.

The gene calls are TRBV13 and TRBJ2-7, with 8 bases identical to TRBD1. The material sequenced was memory CD8+ T cells from PBMCs. Subset of the sample: CD45RO+ cells pooled with CCR7-negative TemRA cells. The sequence was collected from a man between 18 and 29 years old in good health. Some clones in this sample may be carry-over from other donors' samples. The CDR3 protein is CASSVTTLAGGHEQYF. CDR3 sequence (DNA): TGTGCCAGCAGCGTAACGACTCTGGCAGGGGGCCACGAGCAGTACTTC.